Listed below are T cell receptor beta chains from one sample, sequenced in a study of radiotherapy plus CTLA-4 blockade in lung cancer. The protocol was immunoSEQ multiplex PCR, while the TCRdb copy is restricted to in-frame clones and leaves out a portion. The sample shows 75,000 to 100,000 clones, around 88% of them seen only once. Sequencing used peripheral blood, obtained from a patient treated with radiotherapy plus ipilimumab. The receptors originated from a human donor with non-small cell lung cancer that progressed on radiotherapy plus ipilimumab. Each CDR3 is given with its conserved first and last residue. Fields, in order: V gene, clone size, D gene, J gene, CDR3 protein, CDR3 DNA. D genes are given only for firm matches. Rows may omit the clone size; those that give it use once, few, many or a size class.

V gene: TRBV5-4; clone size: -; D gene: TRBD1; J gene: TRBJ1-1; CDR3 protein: CASSSRGTVRAFF; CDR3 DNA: TGTGCCAGCAGCAGCAGGGGGACGGTTCGAGCTTTCTTT
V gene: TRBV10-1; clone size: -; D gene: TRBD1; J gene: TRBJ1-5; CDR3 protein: CATSTGRDQPQHF; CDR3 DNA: TGCGCCACCTCGACAGGGCGCGACCAGCCCCAGCATTTT
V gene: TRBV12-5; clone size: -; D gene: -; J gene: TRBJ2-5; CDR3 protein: CASGLGQSLLETQYF; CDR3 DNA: TGTGCTAGTGGTTTGGGACAGTCGTTATTAGAGACCCAGTACTTC
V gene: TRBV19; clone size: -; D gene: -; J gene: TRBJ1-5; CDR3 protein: CASNRGWRDQPQHF; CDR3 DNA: TGTGCCAGTAATAGAGGGTGGCGAGATCAGCCCCAGCATTTT
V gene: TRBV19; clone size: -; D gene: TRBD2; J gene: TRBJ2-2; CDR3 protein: CASSKGGTGELFF; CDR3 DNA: TGTGCCAGTAGTAAGGGAGGGACCGGGGAGCTGTTTTTT
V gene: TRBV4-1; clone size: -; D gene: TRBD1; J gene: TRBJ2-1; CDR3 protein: CASSLRTGDEQFF; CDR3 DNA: TGCGCCAGCAGCCTTCGGACAGGAGATGAGCAGTTCTTC
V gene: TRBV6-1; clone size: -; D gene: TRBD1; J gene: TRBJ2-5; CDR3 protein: CASSEQGTGGETQYF; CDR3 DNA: TGTGCCAGCAGTGAACAGGGGACAGGTGGAGAGACCCAGTACTTC
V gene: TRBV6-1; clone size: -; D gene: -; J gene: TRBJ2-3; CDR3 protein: CASSEPVGATQYF; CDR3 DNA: TGTGCCAGCAGTGAACCCGTGGGAGCTACGCAGTATTTT
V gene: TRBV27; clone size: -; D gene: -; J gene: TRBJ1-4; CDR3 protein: CASSLSGANEKLFF; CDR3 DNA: TGTGCCAGCAGTTTATCGGGTGCTAATGAAAAACTGTTTTTT
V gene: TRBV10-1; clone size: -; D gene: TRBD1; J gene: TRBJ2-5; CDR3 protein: CARRTGYAETQYF; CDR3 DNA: TGCGCCAGGCGGACAGGGTATGCGGAGACCCAGTACTTC
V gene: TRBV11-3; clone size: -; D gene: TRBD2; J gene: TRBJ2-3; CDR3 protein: CASSSRLAGITDTQYF; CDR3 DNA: TGTGCCAGCAGCTCCCGACTAGCGGGGATCACAGATACGCAGTATTTT
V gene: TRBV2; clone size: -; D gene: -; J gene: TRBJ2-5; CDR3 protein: CASSEDWGKKETQYF; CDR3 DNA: TGTGCCAGCAGTGAAGATTGGGGAAAGAAAGAGACCCAGTACTTC
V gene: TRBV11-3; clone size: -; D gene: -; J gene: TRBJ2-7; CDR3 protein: CASSLETYEQYF; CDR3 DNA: TGTGCCAGCAGCTTAGAGACCTACGAGCAGTACTTC
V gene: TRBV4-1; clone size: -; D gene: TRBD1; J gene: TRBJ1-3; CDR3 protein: CASSQIGNRDRDYLSSGNTIYF; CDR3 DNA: TGCGCCAGCAGCCAAATCGGGAACCGGGACAGGGATTACCTCTCCTCTGGAAACACCATATATTTT
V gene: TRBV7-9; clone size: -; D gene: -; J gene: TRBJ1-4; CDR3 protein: CASSPGLTVEKLFF; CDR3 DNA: TGTGCCAGCAGCCCGGGCCTAACAGTTGAAAAACTGTTTTTT
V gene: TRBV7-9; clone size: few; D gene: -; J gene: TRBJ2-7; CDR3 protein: CASSLASSFWEQYF; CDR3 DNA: TGTGCCAGCAGCTTAGCATCTAGCTTTTGGGAGCAGTACTTC
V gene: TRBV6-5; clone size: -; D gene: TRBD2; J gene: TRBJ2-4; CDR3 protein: CASSAGAVNIQYF; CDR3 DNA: TGTGCCAGCAGTGCGGGAGCGGTAAACATTCAGTACTTC